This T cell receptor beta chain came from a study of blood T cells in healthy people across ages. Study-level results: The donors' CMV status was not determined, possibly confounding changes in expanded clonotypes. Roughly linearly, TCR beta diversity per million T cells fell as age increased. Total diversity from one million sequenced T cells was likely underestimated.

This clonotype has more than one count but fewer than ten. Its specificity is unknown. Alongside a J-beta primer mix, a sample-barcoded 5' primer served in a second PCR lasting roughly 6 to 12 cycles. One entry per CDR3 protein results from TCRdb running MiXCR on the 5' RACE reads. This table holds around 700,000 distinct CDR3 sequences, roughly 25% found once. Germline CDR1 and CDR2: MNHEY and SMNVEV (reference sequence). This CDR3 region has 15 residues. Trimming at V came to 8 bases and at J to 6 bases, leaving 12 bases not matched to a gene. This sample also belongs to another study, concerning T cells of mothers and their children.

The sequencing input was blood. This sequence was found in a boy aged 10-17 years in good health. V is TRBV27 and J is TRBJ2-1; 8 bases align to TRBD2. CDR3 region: CASLSGLGGANEQFF. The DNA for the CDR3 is TGTGCCAGCCTATCGGGACTAGGAGGAGCCAATGAGCAGTTCTTC.